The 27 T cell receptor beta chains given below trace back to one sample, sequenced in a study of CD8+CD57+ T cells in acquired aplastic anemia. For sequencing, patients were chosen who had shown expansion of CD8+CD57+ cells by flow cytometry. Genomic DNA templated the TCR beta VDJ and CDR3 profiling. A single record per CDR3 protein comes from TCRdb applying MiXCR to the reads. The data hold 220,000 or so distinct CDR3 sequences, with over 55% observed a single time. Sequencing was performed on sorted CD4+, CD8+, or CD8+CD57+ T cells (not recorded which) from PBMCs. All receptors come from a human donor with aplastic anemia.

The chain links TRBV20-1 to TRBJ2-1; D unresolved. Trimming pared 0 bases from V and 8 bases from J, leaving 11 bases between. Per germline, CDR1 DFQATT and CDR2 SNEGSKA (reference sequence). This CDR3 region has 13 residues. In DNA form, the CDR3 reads TGCAGTGCTAGAGATTTCCGGTATCATGAGCAGTTCTTC. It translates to CSARDFRYHEQFF.

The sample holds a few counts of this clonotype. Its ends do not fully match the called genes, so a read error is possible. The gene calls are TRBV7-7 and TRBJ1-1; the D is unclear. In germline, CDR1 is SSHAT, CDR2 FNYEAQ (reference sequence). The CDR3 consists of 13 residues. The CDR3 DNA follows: TGTGCTAGCAGCTTAGGGCAGACCACTGAAGCTTTCTTT. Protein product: CASSLGQTTEAFF.

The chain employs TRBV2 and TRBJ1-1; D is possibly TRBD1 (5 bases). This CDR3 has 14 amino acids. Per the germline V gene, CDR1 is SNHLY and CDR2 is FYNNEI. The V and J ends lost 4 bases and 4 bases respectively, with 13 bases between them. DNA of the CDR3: TGTGCCAGCAGTGTGGGGGAAGTATCCACTGAAGCTTTCTTT. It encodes CASSVGEVSTEAFF.

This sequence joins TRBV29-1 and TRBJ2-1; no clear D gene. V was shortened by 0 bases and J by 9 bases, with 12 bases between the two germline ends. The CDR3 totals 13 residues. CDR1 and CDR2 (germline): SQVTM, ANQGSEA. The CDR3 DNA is TGCAGCGTTGAAGATGGGCTAGTGCCTGAGCAGTTCTTC. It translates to CSVEDGLVPEQFF.

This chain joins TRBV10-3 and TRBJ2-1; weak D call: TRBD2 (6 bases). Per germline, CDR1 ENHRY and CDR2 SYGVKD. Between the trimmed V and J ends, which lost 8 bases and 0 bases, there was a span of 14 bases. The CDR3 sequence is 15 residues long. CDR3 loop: CAISSAGSSYNEQFF. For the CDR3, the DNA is TGTGCCATCTCGTCAGCGGGTAGCTCCTACAATGAGCAGTTCTTC.

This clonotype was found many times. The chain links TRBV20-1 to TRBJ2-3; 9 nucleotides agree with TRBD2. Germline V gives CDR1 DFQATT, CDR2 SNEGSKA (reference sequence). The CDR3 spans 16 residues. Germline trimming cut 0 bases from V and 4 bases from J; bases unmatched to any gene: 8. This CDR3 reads CSARDSGGGVPDTQYF. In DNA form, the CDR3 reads TGCAGTGCTAGAGATTCGGGCGGGGGGGTCCCAGATACGCAGTATTTT.

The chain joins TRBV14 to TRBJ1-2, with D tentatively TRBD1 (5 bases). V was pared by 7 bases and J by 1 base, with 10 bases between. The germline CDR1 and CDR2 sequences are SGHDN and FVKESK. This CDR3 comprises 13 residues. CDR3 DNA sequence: TGTGCCAGCACGGGGGAGTTTAACTATGGCTACACCTTC. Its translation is CASTGEFNYGYTF.

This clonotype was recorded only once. The CDR3 loop is CASSIVDGGEAFF. DNA of the CDR3: TGTGCCAGTAGTATAGTGGATGGGGGTGAAGCTTTCTTT. The chain uses TRBV19 and TRBJ1-1; D may be TRBD1 (5 bases). Trimming shortened V by 1 base and J by 7 bases, and 10 bases separated the two germline ends. Germline lookup yields CDR1 LNHDA and CDR2 SQIVND (reference sequence). CDR3 size: 13 residues.

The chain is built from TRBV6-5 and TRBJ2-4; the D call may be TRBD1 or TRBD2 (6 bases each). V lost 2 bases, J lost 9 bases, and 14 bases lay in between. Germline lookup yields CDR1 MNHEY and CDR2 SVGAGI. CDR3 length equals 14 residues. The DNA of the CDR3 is TGTGCCAGCAGTTACCAGGGACCGGGGGCCATTCAGTACTTC. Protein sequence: CASSYQGPGAIQYF.

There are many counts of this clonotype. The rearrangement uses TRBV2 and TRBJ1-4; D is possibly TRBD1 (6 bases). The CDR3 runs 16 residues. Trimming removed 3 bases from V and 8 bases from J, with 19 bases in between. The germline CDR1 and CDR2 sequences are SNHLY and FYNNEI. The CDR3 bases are TGTGCCAGCAGTGAGTCGTTCAGGGGTCATGGCGAAAAACTGTTTTTT. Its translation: CASSESFRGHGEKLFF. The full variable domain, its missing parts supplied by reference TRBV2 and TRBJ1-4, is EPEVTQTPSHQVTQMGQEVILRCVPISNHLYFYWYRQILGQKVEFLVSFYNNEISEKSEIFDDQFSVERPDGSNFTLKIRSTKLEDSAMYFCASSESFRGHGEKLFFGSGTQLSVL.

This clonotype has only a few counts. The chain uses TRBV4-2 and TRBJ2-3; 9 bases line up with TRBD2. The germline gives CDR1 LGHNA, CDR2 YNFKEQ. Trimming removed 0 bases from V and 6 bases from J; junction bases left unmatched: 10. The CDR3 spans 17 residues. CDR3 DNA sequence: TGTGCCAGCAGCCAAGATAGCGGGGGCGGACCCTCGGATACGCAGTATTTT. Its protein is CASSQDSGGGPSDTQYF.

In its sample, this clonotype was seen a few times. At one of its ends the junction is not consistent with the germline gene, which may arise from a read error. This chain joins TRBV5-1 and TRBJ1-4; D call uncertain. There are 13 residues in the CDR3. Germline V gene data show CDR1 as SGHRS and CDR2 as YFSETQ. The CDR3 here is CASGLYGGEKPFF. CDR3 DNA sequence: TGCGCCAGCGGCTTGTACGGAGGTGAAAAACCGTTTTTT. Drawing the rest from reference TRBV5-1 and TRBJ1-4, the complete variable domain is KAGVTQTPRYLIKTRGQQVTLSCSPISGHRSVSWYQQTPGQGLQFLFEYFSETQRNKGNFPGRFSGRQFSNSRSEMNVSTLELGDSALYLCASGLYGGEKPFFGSGTQLSVL.

CDR3 sequence (DNA): TGCGCCAGCAGCTTGGCGGGGGAGGGACGAACTGAAGCTTTCTTT. Translated: CASSLAGEGRTEAFF. The chain recombines TRBV5-1 with TRBJ1-1; the D gene is possibly TRBD1 (5 bases). V was trimmed by 0 bases and J by 5 bases, leaving 14 bases between them. The V gene's germline CDR1 is SGHRS and CDR2 YFSETQ. The CDR3 contains 15 residues.

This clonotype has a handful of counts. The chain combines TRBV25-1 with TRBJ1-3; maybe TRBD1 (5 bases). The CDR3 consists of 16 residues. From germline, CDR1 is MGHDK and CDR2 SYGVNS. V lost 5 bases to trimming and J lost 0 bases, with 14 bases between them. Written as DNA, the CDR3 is TGTGCCAGCAGTCTCTACGGGGGGAGCTCTGGAAACACCATATATTTT. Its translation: CASSLYGGSSGNTIYF.

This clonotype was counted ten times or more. The CDR3 here is CASSQVPANTEAFF. Written as DNA, the CDR3 is TGCGCCAGCAGCCAAGTTCCGGCGAACACTGAAGCTTTCTTT. V and J are TRBV4-1 and TRBJ1-1; unclear D gene. This CDR3 spans 14 amino acids. Germline assignment: CDR1 MGHRA and CDR2 YSYEKL. Trimming took 1 base from V and 1 from J, leaving 7 bases between them.

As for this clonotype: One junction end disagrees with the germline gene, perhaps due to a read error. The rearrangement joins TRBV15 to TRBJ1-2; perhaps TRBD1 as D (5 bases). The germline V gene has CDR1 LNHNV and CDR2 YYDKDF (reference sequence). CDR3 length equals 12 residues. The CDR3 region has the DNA TGTGCCACCAGCACGGCGGGGCGCGGCTACATCTTC. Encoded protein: CATSTAGRGYIF.

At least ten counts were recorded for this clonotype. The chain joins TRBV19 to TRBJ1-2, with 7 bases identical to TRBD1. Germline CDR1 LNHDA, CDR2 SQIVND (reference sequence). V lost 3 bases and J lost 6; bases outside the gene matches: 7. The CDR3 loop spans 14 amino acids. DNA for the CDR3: TGTGCCAGTAGTATCACGACAGGGTGGAATGGCTACACCTTC. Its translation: CASSITTGWNGYTF.

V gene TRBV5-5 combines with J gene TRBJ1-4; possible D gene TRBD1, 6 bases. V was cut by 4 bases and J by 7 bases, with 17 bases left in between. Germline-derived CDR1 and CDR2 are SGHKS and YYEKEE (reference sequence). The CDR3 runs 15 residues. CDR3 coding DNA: TGTGCCAGCAGCACAACAGGGCTTAGACGTGAAAAACTGTTTTTT. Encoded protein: CASSTTGLRREKLFF. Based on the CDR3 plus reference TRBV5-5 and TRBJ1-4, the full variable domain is DAGVTQSPTHLIKTRGQQVTLRCSPISGHKSVSWYQQVLGQGPQFIFQYYEKEERGRGNFPDRFSARQFPNYSSELNVNALLLGDSALYLCASSTTGLRREKLFFGSGTQLSVL.

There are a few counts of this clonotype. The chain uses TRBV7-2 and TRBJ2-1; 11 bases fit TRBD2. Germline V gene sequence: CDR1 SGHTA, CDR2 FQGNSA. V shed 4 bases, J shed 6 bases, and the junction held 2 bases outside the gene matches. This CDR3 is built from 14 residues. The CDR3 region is CASSSTSGSNEQFF. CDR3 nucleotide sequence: TGTGCCAGCAGCTCTACTAGCGGGAGCAATGAGCAGTTCTTC.

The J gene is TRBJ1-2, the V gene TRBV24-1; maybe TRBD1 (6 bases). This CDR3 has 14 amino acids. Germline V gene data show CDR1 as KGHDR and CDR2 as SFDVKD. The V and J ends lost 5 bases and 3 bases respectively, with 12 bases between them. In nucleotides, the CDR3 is TGTGCCACCAGTGGGCCGGGGGGGCACTATGGCTACACCTTC. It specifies CATSGPGGHYGYTF.

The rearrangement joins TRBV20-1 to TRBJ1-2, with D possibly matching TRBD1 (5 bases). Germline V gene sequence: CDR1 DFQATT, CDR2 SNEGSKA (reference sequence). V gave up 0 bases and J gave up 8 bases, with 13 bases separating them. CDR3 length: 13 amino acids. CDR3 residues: CSARDRGGRGYTF. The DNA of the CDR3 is TGCAGTGCTAGAGATCGGGGGGGAAGAGGCTACACCTTC.

The CDR3 nucleotides read TGTGCCATCGGCTACCCAAATGAAAAACTGTTTTTT. It codes for CAIGYPNEKLFF. The chain has TRBV10-3 and TRBJ1-4; D is unclear. The germline V gene has CDR1 ENHRY and CDR2 SYGVKD. This CDR3 is 12 amino acids long. V lost 8 bases and J 5 bases, leaving 9 bases between the germline ends.

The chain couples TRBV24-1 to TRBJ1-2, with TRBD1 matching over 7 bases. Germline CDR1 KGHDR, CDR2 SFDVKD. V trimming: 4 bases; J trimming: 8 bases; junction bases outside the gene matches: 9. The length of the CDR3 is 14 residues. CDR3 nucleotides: TGTGCCACCAGTGACAACACACAGGGGAAGGGCTACACCTTC. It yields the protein CATSDNTQGKGYTF.

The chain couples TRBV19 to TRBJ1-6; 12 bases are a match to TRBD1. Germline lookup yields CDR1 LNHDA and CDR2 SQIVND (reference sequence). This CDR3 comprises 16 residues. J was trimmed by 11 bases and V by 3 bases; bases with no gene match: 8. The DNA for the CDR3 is TGTGCCAGTAGTATTCTTGGGACAGGGGGCATTCCACCCCTCCACTTT. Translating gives CASSILGTGGIPPLHF.

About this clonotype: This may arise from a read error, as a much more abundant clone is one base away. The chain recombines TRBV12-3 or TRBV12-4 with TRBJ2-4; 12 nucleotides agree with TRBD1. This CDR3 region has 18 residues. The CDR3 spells CTSSQAGTGGGHKNIQYF. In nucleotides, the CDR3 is TGTACCAGCAGCCAGGCCGGGACAGGGGGCGGTCACAAAAACATTCAGTACTTC.

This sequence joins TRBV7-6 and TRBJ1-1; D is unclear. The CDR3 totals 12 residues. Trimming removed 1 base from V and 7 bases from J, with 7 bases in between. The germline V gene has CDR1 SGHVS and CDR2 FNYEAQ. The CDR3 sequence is CASSLGEGEAFF. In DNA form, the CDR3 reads TGTGCCAGCAGCTTAGGGGAGGGTGAAGCTTTCTTT.

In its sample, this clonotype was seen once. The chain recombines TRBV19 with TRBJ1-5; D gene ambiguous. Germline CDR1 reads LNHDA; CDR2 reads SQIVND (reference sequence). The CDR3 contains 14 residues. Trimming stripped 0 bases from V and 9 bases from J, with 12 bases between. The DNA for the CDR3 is TGTGCCAGTAGTATAGAAGGCAGTTGGGCGCCCCAGCATTTT. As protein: CASSIEGSWAPQHF.